This TCR beta chain is from a study of blood T cell repertoires in COVID-19. Libraries were prepared by immunoSEQ multiplex PCR; TCRdb keeps only in-frame clonotypes and omits some of them. Here the sample spans roughly 200,000 clones, 84% being singletons. Trimming removed 0 bases at V and 7 bases at J, with 12 bases between. This CDR3 region has 13 residues. Germline values: CDR1 GTSNPN, CDR2 SVGIG (reference sequence). The sample consisted of peripheral blood. The V and J genes are TRBV30 and TRBJ1-2; D possibly corresponds to TRBD1 (6 bases). This clonotype was sampled from a woman of 80 years or more with active or convalescent COVID-19. The CDR3 DNA reads TGTGCCTGGAGTGTAATAGGGGGTCTTGGCTACACCTTC. Translating it yields CAWSVIGGLGYTF.